One and the same sample provided the 24 T cell receptor beta chains below, sequenced in a study of technical replicates of blood from several donors (dated by TCRdb to between 2016 and 2019). The receptor library was made with the immunoSEQ multiplex PCR assay. The source is immuneACCESS, and TCRdb retained only in-frame sequences with V and J called. Part of the clones is not carried over; for the studies checked, unresolved V genes explain less than half of this, and the remainder is unexplained. For this sample the table gives 98,000 or so clones, of which approximately 96% were detected only once. The ten largest make up roughly 0.23% of the sample. Sequenced input: T cells isolated from PBMCs. The receptor set was obtained from a human donor in good health.

The chain has TRBV9 and TRBJ2-2; D is perhaps TRBD1 (5 bases). The length of the CDR3 is 15 residues. Germline lookup yields CDR1 SGDLS and CDR2 YYNGEE. V lost 3 bases, J lost 5 bases, and 14 bases lay in between. In DNA form, the CDR3 reads TGTGCCAGCAGCGAGGGGATGGCGAGGACCGGGGAGCTGTTTTTT. Its translation: CASSEGMARTGELFF.

CDR3 in amino acids: CSVEDRGASTDTQYF. The DNA for the CDR3 is TGCAGCGTTGAAGATCGCGGGGCTAGCACAGATACGCAGTATTTT. This chain uses TRBV29-1 with TRBJ2-3; a weak D match, TRBD2 (6 bases). The germline V gene has CDR1 SQVTM and CDR2 ANQGSEA. V was pared by 0 bases and J by 0 bases, with 10 bases between. This CDR3 spans 15 amino acids.

V and J are TRBV6-5 and TRBJ1-5; D not certain. V was clipped by 0 bases and J by 6 bases, with 15 bases between them. Germline values: CDR1 MNHEY, CDR2 SVGAGI. The CDR3 totals 16 residues. The CDR3 nucleotides read TGTGCCAGCAGTTACTCGTATGGAGGGAAGGGTCAGCCCCAGCATTTT. Translating it yields CASSYSYGGKGQPQHF.

The CDR3 DNA is TGTGCCACCAGGCCCCAACGGGGGTTGGACACCGGGGAGCTGTTTTTT. It specifies CATRPQRGLDTGELFF. V is TRBV15 and J is TRBJ2-2; D perhaps matches TRBD2 (6 bases). The V end was cut by 6 bases, the J end by 3 bases, with 17 bases between. Germline-derived CDR1 and CDR2 are LNHNV and YYDKDF (reference sequence). The CDR3 covers 16 residues.

This chain links TRBV7-9 with TRBJ2-7; 7 nucleotides agree with TRBD1. The J segment lost 1 base and the V segment lost 6 bases, leaving 3 bases of the junction unmatched. CDR3 length equals 13 residues. Germline values: CDR1 SEHNR, CDR2 FQNEAQ (reference sequence). The CDR3 sequence: CASSTGVSYEQYF. Written as DNA, the CDR3 is TGTGCCAGCAGTACAGGGGTATCCTACGAGCAGTACTTC.

This clone is a singleton in its sample. V usage is TRBV9 and J usage is TRBJ2-7; a possible D gene is TRBD2 (6 bases). CDR1 and CDR2 from the germline V gene are SGDLS and YYNGEE. Trimming shortened V by 0 bases and J by 2 bases, and 9 bases separated the two germline ends. This CDR3 spans 14 amino acids. The CDR3 bases are TGTGCCAGCAGCGTAGGTGCGGGAACCTACGAGCAGTACTTC. Its translation: CASSVGAGTYEQYF. The full variable domain, its missing parts supplied by reference TRBV9 and TRBJ2-7, is DSGVTQTPKHLITATGQRVTLRCSPRSGDLSVYWYQQSLDQGLQFLIQYYNGEERAKGNILERFSAQQFPDLHSELNLSSLELGDSALYFCASSVGAGTYEQYFGPGTRLTVT.

The chain carries TRBV28 and TRBJ1-5; a possible D gene is TRBD1 (5 bases). V was trimmed by 5 bases and J by 1 base, leaving 9 bases between them. The CDR3 runs 14 residues. CDR1 is MDHEN and CDR2 is SYDVKM in the germline V gene. In DNA, the CDR3 is TGTGCCAGCAGTCAGGGTGGGAGCAATCAGCCCCAGCATTTT. It encodes CASSQGGSNQPQHF.

This CDR3 reads CASSPRDISGNTIYF. Here the CDR3 DNA reads TGTGCCAGCTCACCCCGGGACATCTCTGGAAACACCATATATTTT. V gene TRBV18 combines with J gene TRBJ1-3, with D possibly matching TRBD1 (6 bases). With 3 bases removed from V and 0 bases from J, the gap between germline ends came to 9 bases. Germline assignment: CDR1 KGHSH and CDR2 LQKENI. The CDR3 runs 15 residues.

The chain uses TRBV6-5 and TRBJ2-7; 7 bases align to TRBD2. V trimming: 5 bases; J trimming: 5 bases; junction bases outside the gene matches: 6. Germline V lookup: CDR1 MNHEY, CDR2 SVGAGI. This CDR3 spans 13 amino acids. The CDR3 bases are TGTGCCAGCAGTAGCGGGACTTTCAACGAGCAGTACTTC. Translated: CASSSGTFNEQYF.

The chain couples TRBV2 to TRBJ1-6, with TRBD1 identical over 8 bases. The ends lost 7 bases at V and 12 bases at J; junction bases unmatched: 14. The CDR3 runs to 15 residues. Germline V gene data show CDR1 as SNHLY and CDR2 as FYNNEI. The CDR3 spells CASKPRGTGGGPLHF. Written as DNA, the CDR3 is TGTGCCAGCAAACCTAGGGGGACAGGAGGAGGACCCCTCCACTTT. Using reference TRBV2 and TRBJ1-6 for the parts outside the CDR3, the full variable domain is EPEVTQTPSHQVTQMGQEVILRCVPISNHLYFYWYRQILGQKVEFLVSFYNNEISEKSEIFDDQFSVERPDGSNFTLKIRSTKLEDSAMYFCASKPRGTGGGPLHFGNGTRLTVT.

This chain connects TRBV7-9 to TRBJ2-1; unclear D gene. V lost 5 bases and J 6 bases, leaving 5 bases between the germline ends. CDR3 length: 11 residues. Germline lookup yields CDR1 SEHNR and CDR2 FQNEAQ (reference sequence). The CDR3 loop reads CASSRSNEQFF. CDR3 nucleotides: TGTGCCAGCAGCCGGAGCAATGAGCAGTTCTTC.

The gene calls are TRBV30 and TRBJ2-3, with D possibly TRBD1 on 6 matching bases. CDR1 is GTSNPN, CDR2 SVGIG, per germline (reference sequence). This CDR3 comprises 11 residues. As DNA, the CDR3 is TGTGCTCAGGGGCCGAGGGATACGCAGTATTTT. Amino acid sequence: CAQGPRDTQYF.

The chain couples TRBV27 to TRBJ2-7; 7 nucleotides line up with TRBD1. The CDR3 covers 15 residues. Germline V CDR1 and CDR2: MNHEY, SMNVEV (reference sequence). J gave up 1 base and V 8 bases, and 11 bases lay outside the gene matches. The CDR3: CASGPRTGLSYEQYF. The CDR3 nucleotides read TGTGCCAGCGGACCTCGGACAGGCCTATCCTACGAGCAGTACTTC.

The rearrangement uses TRBV5-1 and TRBJ2-1, with TRBD1 matching over 9 bases. Trimming took 1 base from V and 7 from J; bases not matched to a gene: 6. This CDR3 spans 15 amino acids. Germline CDR1 is SGHRS and CDR2 is YFSETQ. The CDR3 region has the DNA TGCGCCAGCAGCTTGCACAGGGGGCGTGATAATGAGCAGTTCTTC. Translating it yields CASSLHRGRDNEQFF.

The rearrangement links TRBV19 to TRBJ1-5; no definite D call. The CDR3 is 12 amino acids. Trimming pared 2 bases from V and 5 bases from J, leaving 4 bases between. Germline V gene data show CDR1 as LNHDA and CDR2 as SQIVND (reference sequence). The CDR3 nucleotides read TGTGCCAGTAGTATACGGGATCAGCCCCAGCATTTT. Translating gives CASSIRDQPQHF.

J is TRBJ2-3 and V is TRBV7-9, with 7 bases that match TRBD2. With 5 bases clipped from V and 5 bases from J, the junction kept 7 bases outside the gene matches. Germline V gene data show CDR1 as SEHNR and CDR2 as FQNEAQ (reference sequence). The CDR3 totals 14 residues. The CDR3 loop is CASSRDYQGDTQYF. CDR3 DNA sequence: TGTGCCAGCAGCCGGGACTACCAGGGAGATACGCAGTATTTT.

The rearrangement links TRBV29-1 to TRBJ2-6, with D tentatively TRBD2 (5 bases). There are 16 residues in the CDR3. CDR1 is SQVTM, CDR2 ANQGSEA, per germline. With 4 bases removed from V and 0 bases from J, the gap between germline ends came to 13 bases. CDR3 nucleotides: TGCAGCGTTGTGTGGTCAGACTACTCTGGGGCCAACGTCCTGACTTTC. It translates to CSVVWSDYSGANVLTF.

The genes are TRBV27 and TRBJ2-7, with TRBD1 as a possible D gene (5 bases). This CDR3 is 12 amino acids long. V gave up 9 bases and J gave up 7 bases, with 16 bases separating them. In germline, CDR1 is MNHEY, CDR2 SMNVEV (reference sequence). Here the CDR3 DNA reads TGTGCCAGAGGACCCGGGTCAGGGGAGCAGTACTTC. Translating gives CARGPGSGEQYF.

V usage is TRBV11-3 and J usage is TRBJ2-1, with D perhaps matching TRBD1 (6 bases). CDR1 is SGHNT, CDR2 YENEEA, per germline. With 2 bases removed from V and 3 bases from J, the gap between germline ends came to 11 bases. This CDR3 has 15 amino acids. DNA for the CDR3: TGTGCCAGCAGCTTACAGGGGAACGACTACAATGAGCAGTTCTTC. The encoded protein is CASSLQGNDYNEQFF. Full variable domain (outside the CDR3, taken from reference TRBV11-3 and TRBJ2-1): EAGVVQSPRYKIIEKKQPVAFWCNPISGHNTLYWYLQNLGQGPELLIRYENEEAVDDSQLPKDRFSAERLKGVDSTLKIQPAELGDSAVYLCASSLQGNDYNEQFFGPGTRLTVL.

This chain uses TRBV5-1 with TRBJ2-3, with TRBD2 matching over 8 bases. The CDR3 extends over 15 amino acids. J was trimmed by 4 bases and V by 7 bases; bases with no gene match: 11. Per germline, CDR1 SGHRS and CDR2 YFSETQ. The CDR3 spells CASCSGTLLPDTQYF. The CDR3 region has the DNA TGCGCCAGCTGTAGCGGGACCCTCCTCCCAGATACGCAGTATTTT.

This chain connects TRBV4-1 to TRBJ2-1; D ambiguous. This CDR3 is built from 14 residues. V lost 2 bases, J lost 8 bases, and 13 bases lay in between. Germline loops: CDR1 MGHRA, CDR2 YSYEKL. The CDR3 loop reads CASSQIPAGHEQFF. The DNA of the CDR3 is TGCGCCAGCAGCCAAATTCCGGCTGGGCATGAGCAGTTCTTC.

The rearrangement links TRBV18 to TRBJ1-2, with TRBD1 matching over 8 bases. V lost 0 bases to trimming and J lost 4 bases; unmatched junction nucleotides: 4. The CDR3 has 15 residues. Germline lookup yields CDR1 KGHSH and CDR2 LQKENI. The CDR3 protein is CASSPPGDRTYGYTF. The CDR3 coding sequence is TGTGCCAGCTCACCACCGGGGGACAGGACCTATGGCTACACCTTC.

The J gene is TRBJ2-5, the V gene TRBV14; 12 positions match TRBD1. V trimming: 5 bases; J trimming: 7 bases; junction bases outside the gene matches: 8. This CDR3 region has 15 residues. The germline V gene has CDR1 SGHDN and CDR2 FVKESK. The CDR3 DNA sequence: TGTGCCAGCAGCACCCGGGACAGGGGGCTTGGGACCCAGTACTTC. It translates to CASSTRDRGLGTQYF.

Here the CDR3 DNA reads TGTGCCAGCAGCTTAGGGACAGGGGGCGGTGAGCAGTTCTTC. This codes for CASSLGTGGGEQFF. The rearrangement uses TRBV13 and TRBJ2-1, with 10 nucleotides matching TRBD1. J lost 9 bases, V lost 0 bases, and 2 bases had no gene match. CDR3 length equals 14 residues. Per the germline V gene, CDR1 is PRHDT and CDR2 is FYEKMQ (reference sequence).